This T cell receptor (beta chain) comes out of a study of blood T cell repertoires in COVID-19. CDR3 length equals 12 residues. Trimming took off 5 bases at V and 5 bases at J, with 7 bases between the two ends. Authors' processing steps: Estimated nucleated cell counts came from reference gene primer amplification. Profiling relied on immunoSEQ multiplex PCR, and the TCRdb table lists in-frame clones only, not all of them. Clone size and the V and J calls come from that table; the DNA yielded D and trimming. The data hold about 190,000 clones, with about 81% observed a single time. Participants were aged about 18 to 100 years from about two dozen US areas. Allocation to cohorts depended on clinical history reported by the participants. Two consecutive negative NP/OP PCR tests, clearance, or resolved symptoms defined Cohort 3 recovery.

The material sequenced was PBMCs or T cells enriched from blood (not recorded which). The origin of this receptor is a woman between 25 and 40 years old who had recovered from COVID-19. The J gene is TRBJ1-5, the V gene TRBV12-3 or TRBV12-4; D call uncertain. The CDR3 DNA is TGTGCCAGCAGTCCACTACATCAGCCCCAGCATTTT. Translated: CASSPLHQPQHF.